This TCR beta chain was retrieved from a study of neurological immune-mediated disorders. This clonotype was counted many times. TCRdb redid the calling of the 5' RACE reads with MiXCR, one entry per CDR3 protein. Among about 50,000 distinct CDR3 sequences listed, around a tenth were seen once. V lost 6 bases to trimming and J lost 0 bases; unmatched junction nucleotides: 5. From germline, CDR1 is DFQATT and CDR2 SNEGSKA (reference sequence). This CDR3 has 14 amino acids. The sequence derives from an older man with HTLV-1-associated myelopathy (HAM/TSP). The material sequenced was PBMCs. The gene calls are TRBV20-1 and TRBJ2-4; 7 bases match TRBD2. The CDR3 nucleotides read TGCAGTGCAATGACTAGCATAGCCAAAAACATTCAGTACTTC. Translated, it gives CSAMTSIAKNIQYF.